This record concerns one TCR beta chain sequence. This sample was taken from a study of blood T cell repertoires in COVID-19. Whole-study context: Material from acute and convalescent COVID-19 was sourced from the United States, Italy and Spain.

The CDR3 loop spans 14 amino acids. Germline V gene lookup returns CDR1 SGHVS and CDR2 FQNEAQ. V shed 4 bases and J shed 0 bases, with 10 bases lying between them. Each participant's cohort was designated according to participant-reported clinical history. Using immunoSEQ multiplex PCR, the repertoire was profiled, and TCRdb retains in-frame clones only, with some absent. The sample consists of 250,000 or so clones, approximately 88% of them appearing once. The V and J genes are TRBV7-8 and TRBJ2-7; no clear D gene. This TCR was sampled from a woman aged 40 to 50 with acute COVID-19. Sequenced: PBMCs or T cells enriched from blood (not recorded which). CDR3: CASSSQELSYEQYV. The CDR3 DNA reads TGTGCCAGCAGCTCTCAGGAACTCTCCTACGAGCAGTACGTC.